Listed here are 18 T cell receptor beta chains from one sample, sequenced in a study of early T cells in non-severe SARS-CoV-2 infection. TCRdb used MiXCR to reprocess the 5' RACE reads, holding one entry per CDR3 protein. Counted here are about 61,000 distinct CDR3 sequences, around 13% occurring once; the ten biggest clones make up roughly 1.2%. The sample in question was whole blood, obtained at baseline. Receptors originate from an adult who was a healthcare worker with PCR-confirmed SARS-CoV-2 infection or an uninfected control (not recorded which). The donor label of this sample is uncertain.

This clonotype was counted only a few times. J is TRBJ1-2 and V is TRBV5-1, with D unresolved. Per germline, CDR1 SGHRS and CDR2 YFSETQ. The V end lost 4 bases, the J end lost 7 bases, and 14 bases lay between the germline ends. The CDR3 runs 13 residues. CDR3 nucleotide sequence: TGCGCCAGCAGCCTAAGCCGATCAACTGGCTACACCTTC. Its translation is CASSLSRSTGYTF.

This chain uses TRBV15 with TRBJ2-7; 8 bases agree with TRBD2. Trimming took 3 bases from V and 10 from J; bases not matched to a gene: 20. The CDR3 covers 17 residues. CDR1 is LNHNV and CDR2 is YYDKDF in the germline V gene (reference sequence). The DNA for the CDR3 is TGTGCCACCAGCAGGGGGACCGGGGGGGCCTCGGGCTACTATCAGTACGTC. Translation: CATSRGTGGASGYYQYV.

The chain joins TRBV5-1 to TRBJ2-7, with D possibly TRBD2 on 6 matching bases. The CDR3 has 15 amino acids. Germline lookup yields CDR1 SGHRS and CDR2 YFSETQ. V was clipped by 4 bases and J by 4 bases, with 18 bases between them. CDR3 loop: CASSPGGTGQYEQYV. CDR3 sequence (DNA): TGCGCCAGCAGCCCAGGAGGGACTGGGCAATACGAGCAGTACGTC.

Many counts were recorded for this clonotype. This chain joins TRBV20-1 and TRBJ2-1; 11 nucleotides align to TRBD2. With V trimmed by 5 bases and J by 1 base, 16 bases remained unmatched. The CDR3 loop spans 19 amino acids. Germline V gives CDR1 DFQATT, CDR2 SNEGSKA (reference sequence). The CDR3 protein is CSAHKIRLAGGRSYNEQFF. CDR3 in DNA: TGCAGTGCTCATAAGATACGGCTAGCGGGGGGCCGTTCCTACAATGAGCAGTTCTTC.

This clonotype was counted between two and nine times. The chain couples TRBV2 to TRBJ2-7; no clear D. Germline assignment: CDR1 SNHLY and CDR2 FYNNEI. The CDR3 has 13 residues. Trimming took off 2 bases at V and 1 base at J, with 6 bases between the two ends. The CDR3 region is CASSEFESYEQYV. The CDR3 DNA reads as TGTGCCAGCAGTGAATTCGAGTCCTACGAGCAGTACGTC.

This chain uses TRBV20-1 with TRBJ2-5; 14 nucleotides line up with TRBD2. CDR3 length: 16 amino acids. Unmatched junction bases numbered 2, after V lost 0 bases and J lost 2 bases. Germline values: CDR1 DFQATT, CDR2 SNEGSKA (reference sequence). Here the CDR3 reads CSARDRLAGGQETQYF. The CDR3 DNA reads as TGCAGTGCTAGAGACAGACTAGCGGGGGGGCAAGAGACCCAGTACTTC.

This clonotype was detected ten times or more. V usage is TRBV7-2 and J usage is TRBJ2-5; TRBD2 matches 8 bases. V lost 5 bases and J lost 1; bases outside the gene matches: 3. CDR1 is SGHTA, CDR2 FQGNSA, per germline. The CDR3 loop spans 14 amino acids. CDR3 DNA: TGTGCCAGCAGCGCCGGACTAGCCCAAGAGACCCAGTACTTC. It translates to CASSAGLAQETQYF.

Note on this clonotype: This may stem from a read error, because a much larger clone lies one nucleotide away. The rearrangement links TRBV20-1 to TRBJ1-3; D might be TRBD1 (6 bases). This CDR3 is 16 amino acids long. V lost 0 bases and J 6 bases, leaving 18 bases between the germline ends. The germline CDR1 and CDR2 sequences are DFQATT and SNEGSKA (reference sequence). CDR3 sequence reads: CSARDVYRVSENTIYF. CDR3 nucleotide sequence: TGCAGTGCTAGAGACGTCTACAGGGTCTCGGAAAACACCATATATTTT.

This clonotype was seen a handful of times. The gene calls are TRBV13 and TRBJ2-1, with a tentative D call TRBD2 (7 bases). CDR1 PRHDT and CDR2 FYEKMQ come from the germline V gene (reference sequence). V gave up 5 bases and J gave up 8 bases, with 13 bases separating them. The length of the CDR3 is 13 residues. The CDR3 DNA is TGTGCCAGCAGCCGGGGGGCCATGGATGAGCAGTTCTTC. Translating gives CASSRGAMDEQFF.

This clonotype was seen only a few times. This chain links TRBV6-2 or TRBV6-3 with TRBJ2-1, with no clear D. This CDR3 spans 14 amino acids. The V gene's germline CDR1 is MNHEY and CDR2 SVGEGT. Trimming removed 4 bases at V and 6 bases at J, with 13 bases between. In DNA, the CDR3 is TGTGCCAGCAGTTCGCTGCCCCTGCTCAATGAGCAGTTCTTC. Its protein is CASSSLPLLNEQFF.

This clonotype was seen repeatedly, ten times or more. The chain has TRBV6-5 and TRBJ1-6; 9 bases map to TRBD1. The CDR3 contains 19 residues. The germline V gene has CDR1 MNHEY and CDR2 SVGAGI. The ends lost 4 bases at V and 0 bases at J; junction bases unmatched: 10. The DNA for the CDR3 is TGTGCCAGCAGTTCCGGACAGGGGTTATCAAGCTCCTATAATTCACCCCTCCACTTT. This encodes CASSSGQGLSSSYNSPLHF.

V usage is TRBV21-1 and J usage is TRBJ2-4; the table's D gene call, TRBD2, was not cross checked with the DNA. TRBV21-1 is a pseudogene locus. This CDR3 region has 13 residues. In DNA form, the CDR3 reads TGTGCCAGCAGCAATTCGGGCCTCAACATTCAGTACTTC. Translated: CASSNSGLNIQYF.

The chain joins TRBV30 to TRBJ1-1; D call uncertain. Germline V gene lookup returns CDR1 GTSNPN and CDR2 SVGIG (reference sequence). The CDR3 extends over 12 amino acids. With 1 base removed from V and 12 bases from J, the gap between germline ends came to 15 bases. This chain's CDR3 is CAWSAFRSGTFF. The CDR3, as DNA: TGTGCCTGGAGTGCCTTCCGCTCCGGGACTTTCTTT.

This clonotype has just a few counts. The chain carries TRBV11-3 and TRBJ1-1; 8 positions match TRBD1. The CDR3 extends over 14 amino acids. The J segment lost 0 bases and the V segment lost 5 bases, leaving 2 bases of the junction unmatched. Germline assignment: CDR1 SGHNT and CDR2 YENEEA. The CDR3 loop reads CASSLTGVNTEAFF. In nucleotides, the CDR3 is TGTGCCAGCAGCCTGACAGGGGTGAACACTGAAGCTTTCTTT. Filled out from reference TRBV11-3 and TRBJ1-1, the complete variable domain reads EAGVVQSPRYKIIEKKQPVAFWCNPISGHNTLYWYLQNLGQGPELLIRYENEEAVDDSQLPKDRFSAERLKGVDSTLKIQPAELGDSAVYLCASSLTGVNTEAFFGQGTRLTVV.

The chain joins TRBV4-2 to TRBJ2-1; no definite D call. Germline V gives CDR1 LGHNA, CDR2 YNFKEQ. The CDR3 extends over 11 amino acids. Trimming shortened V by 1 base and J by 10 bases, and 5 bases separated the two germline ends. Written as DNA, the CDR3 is TGTGCCAGCAGCCAAGGGTACGAGCAGTTCTTC. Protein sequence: CASSQGYEQFF.

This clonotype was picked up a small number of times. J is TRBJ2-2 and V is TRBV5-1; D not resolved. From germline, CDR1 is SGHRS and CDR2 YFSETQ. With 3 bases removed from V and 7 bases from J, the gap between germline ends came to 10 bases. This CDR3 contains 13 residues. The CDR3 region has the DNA TGCGCCAGCAGCTCCTCGGATCGCGGGGAGCTGTTTTTT. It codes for CASSSSDRGELFF.

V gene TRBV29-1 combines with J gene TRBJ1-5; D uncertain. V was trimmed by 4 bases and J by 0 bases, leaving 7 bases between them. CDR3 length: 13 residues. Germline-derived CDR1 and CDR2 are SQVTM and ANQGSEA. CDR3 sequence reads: CSVAGDSNQPQHF. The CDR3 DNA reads TGCAGCGTTGCCGGGGATAGCAATCAGCCCCAGCATTTT.

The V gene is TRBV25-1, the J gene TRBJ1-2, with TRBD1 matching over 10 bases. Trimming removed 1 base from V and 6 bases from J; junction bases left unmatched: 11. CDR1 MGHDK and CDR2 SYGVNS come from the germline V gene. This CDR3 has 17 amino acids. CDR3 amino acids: CASSELGRGQGDDGYTF. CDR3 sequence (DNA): TGTGCCAGCAGTGAATTGGGTAGAGGACAGGGGGATGATGGCTACACCTTC.